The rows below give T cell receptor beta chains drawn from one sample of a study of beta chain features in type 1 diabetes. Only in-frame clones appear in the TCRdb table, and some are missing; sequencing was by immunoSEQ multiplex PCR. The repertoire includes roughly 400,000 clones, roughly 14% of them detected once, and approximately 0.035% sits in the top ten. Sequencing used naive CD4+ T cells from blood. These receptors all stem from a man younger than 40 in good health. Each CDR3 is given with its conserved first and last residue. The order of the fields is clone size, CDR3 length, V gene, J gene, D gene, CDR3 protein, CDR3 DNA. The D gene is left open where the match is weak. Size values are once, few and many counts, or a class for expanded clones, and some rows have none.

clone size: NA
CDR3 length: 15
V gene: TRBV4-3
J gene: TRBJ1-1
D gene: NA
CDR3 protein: CASSRVGAVGTEAFF
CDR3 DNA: TGCGCCAGCAGCCGGGTAGGGGCGGTTGGCACTGAAGCTTTCTTT

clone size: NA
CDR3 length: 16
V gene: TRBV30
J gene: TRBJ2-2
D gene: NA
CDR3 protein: CAWGQGRPDGTGELFF
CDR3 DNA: TGTGCCTGGGGACAAGGGAGGCCGGACGGGACCGGGGAGCTGTTTTTT

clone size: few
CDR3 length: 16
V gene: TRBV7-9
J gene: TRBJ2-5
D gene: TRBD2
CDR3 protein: CASSITSGGASETQYF
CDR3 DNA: TGTGCCAGCAGCATCACTAGCGGGGGGGCTTCGGAGACCCAGTACTTC

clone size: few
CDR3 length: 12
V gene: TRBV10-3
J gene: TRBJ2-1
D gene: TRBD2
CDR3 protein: CAIKREGGEQFF
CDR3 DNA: TGTGCCATCAAGCGGGAGGGCGGGGAGCAGTTCTTC

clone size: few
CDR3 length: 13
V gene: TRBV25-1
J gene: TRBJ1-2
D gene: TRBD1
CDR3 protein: CASSGTGPSGYTF
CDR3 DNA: TGTGCCAGCAGTGGGACAGGTCCGAGTGGCTACACCTTC

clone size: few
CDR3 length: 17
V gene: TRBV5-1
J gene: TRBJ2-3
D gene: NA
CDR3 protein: CASSHQQGSYSTDTQYF
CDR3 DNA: TGCGCCAGCAGCCATCAGCAGGGTAGCTATAGCACAGATACGCAGTATTTT

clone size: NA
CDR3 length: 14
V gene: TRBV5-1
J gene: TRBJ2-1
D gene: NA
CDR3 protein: CASSLVAGYNEQFF
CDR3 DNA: TGCGCCAGCAGCTTGGTAGCAGGCTACAATGAGCAGTTCTTC

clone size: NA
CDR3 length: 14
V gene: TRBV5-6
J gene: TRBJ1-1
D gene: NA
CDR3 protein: CASKRVDGNTEAFF
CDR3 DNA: TGTGCCAGCAAGAGGGTAGACGGGAACACTGAAGCTTTCTTT

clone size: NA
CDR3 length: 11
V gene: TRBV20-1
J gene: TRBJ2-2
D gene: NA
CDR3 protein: CSVSRGGELFF
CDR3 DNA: TGCAGTGTCAGCCGGGGCGGGGAGCTGTTTTTT

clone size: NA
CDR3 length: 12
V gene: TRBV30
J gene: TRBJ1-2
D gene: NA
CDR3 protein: CAWNWMVGGYTF
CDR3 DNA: TGTGCCTGGAATTGGATGGTGGGTGGCTACACCTTC

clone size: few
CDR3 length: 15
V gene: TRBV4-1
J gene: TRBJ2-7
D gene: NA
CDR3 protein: CASSQGLARSYEQYF
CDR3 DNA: TGCGCCAGCAGCCAAGGTCTAGCGCGCTCCTACGAGCAGTACTTC

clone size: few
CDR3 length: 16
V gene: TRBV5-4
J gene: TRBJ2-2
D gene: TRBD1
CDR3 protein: CASSPTGGHHTGELFF
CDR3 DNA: TGTGCCAGCAGCCCGACAGGGGGGCATCACACCGGGGAGCTGTTTTTT

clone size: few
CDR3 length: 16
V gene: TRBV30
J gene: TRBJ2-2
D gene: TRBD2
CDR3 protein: CAWSLRRLAGGGELFF
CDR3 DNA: TGTGCCTGGAGCCTCCGAAGACTAGCGGGAGGGGGGGAGCTGTTTTTT

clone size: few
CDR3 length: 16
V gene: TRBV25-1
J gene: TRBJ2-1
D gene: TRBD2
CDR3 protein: CASGKTSGVSYNEQFF
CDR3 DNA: TGTGCCAGCGGGAAGACTAGCGGGGTCTCCTACAATGAGCAGTTCTTC

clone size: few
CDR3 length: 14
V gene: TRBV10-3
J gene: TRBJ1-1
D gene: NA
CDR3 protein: CAISDTAGSAEAFF
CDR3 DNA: TGTGCCATCAGTGACACGGCTGGGAGCGCTGAAGCTTTCTTT

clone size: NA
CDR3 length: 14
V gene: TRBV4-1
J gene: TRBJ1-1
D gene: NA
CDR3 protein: CASRWGGDNTEAFF
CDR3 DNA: TGCGCCAGCAGATGGGGAGGGGATAACACTGAAGCTTTCTTT

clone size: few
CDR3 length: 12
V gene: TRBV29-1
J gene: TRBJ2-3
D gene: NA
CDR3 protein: CSVVPSTDTQYF
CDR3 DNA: TGCAGCGTTGTTCCTAGCACAGATACGCAGTATTTT

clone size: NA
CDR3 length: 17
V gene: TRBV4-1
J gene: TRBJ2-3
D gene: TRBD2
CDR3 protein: CASSQDLLAAKTDTQYF
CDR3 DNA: TGCGCCAGCAGCCAAGATCTGCTAGCGGCAAAAACAGATACGCAGTATTTT

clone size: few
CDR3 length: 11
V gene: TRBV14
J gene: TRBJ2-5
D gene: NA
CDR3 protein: CASSHFETQYF
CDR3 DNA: TGTGCCAGCAGCCATTTCGAGACCCAGTACTTC

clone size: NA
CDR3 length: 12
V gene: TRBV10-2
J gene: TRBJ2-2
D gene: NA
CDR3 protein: CATIRDPGELFF
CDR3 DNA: TGCGCCACCATCCGAGATCCCGGGGAGCTGTTTTTT

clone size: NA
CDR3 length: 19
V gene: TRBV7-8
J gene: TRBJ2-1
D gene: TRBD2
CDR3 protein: CASSFRSLRGAAGANEQFF
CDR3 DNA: TGTGCCAGCAGCTTCAGAAGTCTGAGGGGCGCAGCGGGAGCCAATGAGCAGTTCTTC

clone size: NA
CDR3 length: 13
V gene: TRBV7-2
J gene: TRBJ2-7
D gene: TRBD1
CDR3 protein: CASSRQGPNEQYF
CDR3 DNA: TGTGCCAGCAGCCGACAGGGTCCCAACGAGCAGTACTTC

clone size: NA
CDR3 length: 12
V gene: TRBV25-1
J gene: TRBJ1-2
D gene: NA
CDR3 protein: CASRGANYGYTF
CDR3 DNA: TGTGCCAGCAGAGGGGCTAACTATGGCTACACCTTC

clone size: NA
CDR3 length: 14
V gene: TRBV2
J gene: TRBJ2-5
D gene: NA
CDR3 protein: CASSVAARSPLEYF
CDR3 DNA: TGTGCCAGCAGTGTGGCAGCGCGGTCGCCCTTGGAGTACTTC

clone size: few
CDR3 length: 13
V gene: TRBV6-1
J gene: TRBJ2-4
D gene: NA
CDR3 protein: CASGTEGRGIQYF
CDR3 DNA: TGTGCCAGCGGGACAGAGGGGAGGGGCATTCAGTACTTC

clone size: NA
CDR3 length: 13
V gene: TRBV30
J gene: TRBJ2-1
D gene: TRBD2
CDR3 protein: CAWSPTSTIEQFF
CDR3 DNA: TGTGCCTGGAGCCCGACTAGCACAATTGAGCAGTTCTTC

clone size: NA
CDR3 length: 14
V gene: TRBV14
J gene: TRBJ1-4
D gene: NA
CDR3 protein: CASSRLDRNEKLFF
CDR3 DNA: TGTGCCAGCAGCCGACTTGACAGAAATGAAAAACTGTTTTTT

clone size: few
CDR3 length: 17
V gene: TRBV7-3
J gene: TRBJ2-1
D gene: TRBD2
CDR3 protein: CASSHRGPGGPNNEQFF
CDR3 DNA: TGTGCCAGCAGCCATCGAGGTCCGGGAGGGCCTAACAATGAGCAGTTCTTC

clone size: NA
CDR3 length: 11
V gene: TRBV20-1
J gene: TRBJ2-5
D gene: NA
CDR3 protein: CSARRGETQYF
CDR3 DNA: TGCAGTGCTAGGAGGGGAGAGACCCAGTACTTC

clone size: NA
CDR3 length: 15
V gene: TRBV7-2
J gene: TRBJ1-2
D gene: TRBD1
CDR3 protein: CASSWRTGANYGYTF
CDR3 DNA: TGTGCCAGCAGCTGGCGGACAGGGGCTAACTATGGCTACACCTTC

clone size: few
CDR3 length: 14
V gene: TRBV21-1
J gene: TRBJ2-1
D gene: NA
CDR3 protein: CAIDPRTSYNEQFF
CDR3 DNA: TGTGCCATCGACCCCCGGACCTCCTACAATGAGCAGTTCTTC

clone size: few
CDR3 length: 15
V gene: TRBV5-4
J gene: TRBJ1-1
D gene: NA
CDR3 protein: CASSSVQNVGTEAFF
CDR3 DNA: TGTGCCAGCAGCTCCGTGCAGAATGTGGGCACTGAAGCTTTCTTT

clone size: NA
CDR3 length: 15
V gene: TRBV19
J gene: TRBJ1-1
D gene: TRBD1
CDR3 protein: CASSTMGQENTEAFF
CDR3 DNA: TGTGCCAGTAGTACCATGGGACAGGAGAACACTGAAGCTTTCTTT

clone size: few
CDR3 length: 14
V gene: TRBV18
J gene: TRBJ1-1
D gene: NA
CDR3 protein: CASSPSAGAGEAFF
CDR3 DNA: TGTGCCAGCTCACCCTCGGCGGGGGCTGGCGAAGCTTTCTTT

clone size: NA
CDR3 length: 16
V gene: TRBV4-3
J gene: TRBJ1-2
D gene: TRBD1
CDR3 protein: CASSQDILGTGNGYTF
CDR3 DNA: TGCGCCAGCAGCCAAGATATCCTCGGGACAGGGAATGGCTACACCTTC

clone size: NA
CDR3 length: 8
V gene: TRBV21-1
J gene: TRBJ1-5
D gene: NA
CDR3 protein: CASSIQHF
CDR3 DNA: TGTGCCAGCAGCATCCAGCATTTT

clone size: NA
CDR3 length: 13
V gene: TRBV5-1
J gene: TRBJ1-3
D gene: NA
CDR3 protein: CASRGNSGNTIYF
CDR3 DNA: TGCGCCAGCAGAGGGAACTCTGGAAACACCATATATTTT

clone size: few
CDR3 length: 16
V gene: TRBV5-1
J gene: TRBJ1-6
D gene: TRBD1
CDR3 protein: CASSTTGQGGSSPLHF
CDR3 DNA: TGCGCCAGCAGCACAACAGGACAGGGAGGGAGTTCACCCCTCCACTTT

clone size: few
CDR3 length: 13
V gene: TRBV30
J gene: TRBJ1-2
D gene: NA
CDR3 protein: CAWSRQPNYGYTF
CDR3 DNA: TGTGCCTGGAGTCGGCAGCCCAACTATGGCTACACCTTC

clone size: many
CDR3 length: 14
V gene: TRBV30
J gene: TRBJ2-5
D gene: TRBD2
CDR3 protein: CAWGAGGPWETQYF
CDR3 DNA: TGTGCCTGGGGAGCGGGAGGGCCTTGGGAGACCCAGTACTTC

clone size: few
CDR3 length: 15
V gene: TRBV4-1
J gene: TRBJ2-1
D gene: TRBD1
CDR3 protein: CASSQGDRVSGEQFF
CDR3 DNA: TGCGCCAGCAGCCAAGGGGACAGGGTGTCCGGTGAGCAGTTCTTC

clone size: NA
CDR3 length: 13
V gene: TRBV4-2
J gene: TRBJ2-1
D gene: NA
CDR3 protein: CASSQDRDTVGFF
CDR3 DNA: TGTGCCAGCAGCCAAGATCGCGACACGGTAGGGTTCTTC

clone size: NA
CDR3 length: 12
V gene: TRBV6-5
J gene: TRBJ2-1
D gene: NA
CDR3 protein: CASSRGLNEQFF
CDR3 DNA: TGTGCCAGCAGCCGGGGGCTCAATGAGCAGTTCTTC

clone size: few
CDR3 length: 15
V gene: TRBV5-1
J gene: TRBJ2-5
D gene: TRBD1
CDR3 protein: CASSITGGRQETQYF
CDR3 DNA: TGCGCCAGCAGCATCACAGGGGGCCGACAAGAGACCCAGTACTTC

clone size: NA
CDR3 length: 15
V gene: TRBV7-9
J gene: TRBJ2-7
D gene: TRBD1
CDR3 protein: CASSLGSDRGGEQYF
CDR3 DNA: TGTGCCAGCAGCTTAGGTTCTGACAGGGGAGGCGAGCAGTACTTC

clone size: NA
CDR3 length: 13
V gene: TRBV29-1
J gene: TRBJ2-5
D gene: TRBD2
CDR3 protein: CSVGLAGGETQYF
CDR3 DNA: TGCAGCGTAGGACTAGCGGGGGGCGAGACCCAGTACTTC

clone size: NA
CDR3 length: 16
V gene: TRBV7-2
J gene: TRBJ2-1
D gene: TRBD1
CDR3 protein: CASSPEPGQVYNEQFF
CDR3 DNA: TGTGCCAGCAGCCCTGAACCGGGACAGGTGTACAATGAGCAGTTCTTC

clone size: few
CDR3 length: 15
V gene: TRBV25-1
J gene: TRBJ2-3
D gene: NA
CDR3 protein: CASSESGVDTDTQYF
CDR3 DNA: TGTGCCAGCAGTGAATCAGGGGTGGACACAGATACGCAGTATTTT

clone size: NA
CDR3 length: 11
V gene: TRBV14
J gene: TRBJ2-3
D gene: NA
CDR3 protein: CASSQLNTQYF
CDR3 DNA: TGTGCCAGCAGCCAGTTAAATACGCAGTATTTT

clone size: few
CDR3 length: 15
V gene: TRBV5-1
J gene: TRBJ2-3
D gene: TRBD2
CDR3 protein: CASSLPGLVSDTQYF
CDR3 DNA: TGCGCCAGCAGCTTACCGGGACTAGTCTCAGATACGCAGTATTTT

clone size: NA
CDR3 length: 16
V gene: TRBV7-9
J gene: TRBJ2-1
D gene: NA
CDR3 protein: CASSVSRTGSYNEQFF
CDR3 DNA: TGTGCCAGCAGCGTTAGTCGGACCGGCTCCTACAATGAGCAGTTCTTC

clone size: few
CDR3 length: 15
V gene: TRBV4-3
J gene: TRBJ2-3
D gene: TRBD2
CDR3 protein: CASSHAGGTTDTQYF
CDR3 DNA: TGCGCCAGCAGTCATGCGGGAGGGACCACAGATACGCAGTATTTT

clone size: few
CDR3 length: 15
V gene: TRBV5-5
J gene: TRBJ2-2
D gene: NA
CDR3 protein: CASSLVQAGTGELFF
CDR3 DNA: TGTGCCAGCAGCTTGGTCCAGGCGGGCACCGGGGAGCTGTTTTTT

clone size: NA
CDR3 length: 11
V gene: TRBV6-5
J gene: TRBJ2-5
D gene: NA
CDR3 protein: CASSYSDGWYF
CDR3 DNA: TGTGCCAGCAGTTACTCTGACGGGTGGTACTTC

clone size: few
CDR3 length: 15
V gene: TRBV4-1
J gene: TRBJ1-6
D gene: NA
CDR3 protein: CASSQNHRGNSPLHF
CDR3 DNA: TGCGCCAGCAGCCAAAATCATAGGGGTAATTCACCCCTCCACTTT

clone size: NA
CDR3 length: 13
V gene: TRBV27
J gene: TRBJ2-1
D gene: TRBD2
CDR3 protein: CASRASGYNEQFF
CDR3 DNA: TGTGCCAGCCGGGCTAGCGGCTACAATGAGCAGTTCTTC

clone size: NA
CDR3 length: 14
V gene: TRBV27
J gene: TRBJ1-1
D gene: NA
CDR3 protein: CASSPGPWDTEAFF
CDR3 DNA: TGTGCCAGCAGCCCGGGGCCGTGGGACACTGAAGCTTTCTTT